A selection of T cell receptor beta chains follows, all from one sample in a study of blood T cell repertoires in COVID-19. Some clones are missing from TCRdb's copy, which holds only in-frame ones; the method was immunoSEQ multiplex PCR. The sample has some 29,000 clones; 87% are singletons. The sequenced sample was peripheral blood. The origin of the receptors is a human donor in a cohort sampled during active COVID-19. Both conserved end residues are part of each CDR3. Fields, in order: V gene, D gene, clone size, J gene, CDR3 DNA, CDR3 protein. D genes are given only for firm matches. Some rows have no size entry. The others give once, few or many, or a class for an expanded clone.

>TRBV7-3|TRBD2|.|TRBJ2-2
TGTGCCAGCAGCCGAGGACTAGCCGGAGGTACCGGGGAGCTGTTTTTT
CASSRGLAGGTGELFF
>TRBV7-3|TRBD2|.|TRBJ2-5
TGTGCCAGCAGCCCGGGACTAGCGGGGGGGCAAGAGACCCAGTACTTC
CASSPGLAGGQETQYF
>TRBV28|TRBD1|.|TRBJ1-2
TGTGCCAGCTGGGACAGACACTATGGCTACACCTTC
CASWDRHYGYTF
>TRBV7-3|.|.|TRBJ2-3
TGTGCCAGCAGCTTAAATCCGGGAGCAGATACGCAGTATTTT
CASSLNPGADTQYF
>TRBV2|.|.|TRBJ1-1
TGTGCCAGCCAGACGCCAGGGCTCGGCACTGAAGCTTTCTTT
CASQTPGLGTEAFF
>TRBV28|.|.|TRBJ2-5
TGTGCCACCCTGGACCGGTTGGGAACTTGGGAGGAGACCCAGTACTTC
CATLDRLGTWEETQYF
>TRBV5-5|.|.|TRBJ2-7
TGTGCCAGCAGCCAGAATTACGAGCAGTACTTC
CASSQNYEQYF
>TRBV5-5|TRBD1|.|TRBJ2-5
TGTGCCAGCAGCTTCAACAGGGGGGAGACCCAGTACTTC
CASSFNRGETQYF
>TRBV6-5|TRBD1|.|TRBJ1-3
TGTGCCAGCAGTTACTCGCCGGGACAGACTGGAAACACCATATATTTT
CASSYSPGQTGNTIYF
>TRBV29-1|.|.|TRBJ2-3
TGCAGCGTCCCCGGAGGGGCCCCGGGCACAGATACGCAGTATTTT
CSVPGGAPGTDTQYF
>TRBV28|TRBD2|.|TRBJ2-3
TGTGCCAGCGTAGTAGCGGGAGCTGGAGATACGCAGTATTTT
CASVVAGAGDTQYF
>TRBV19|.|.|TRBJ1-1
TGTGCCAGTAGTATCGACGGGGGGAACACTGAAGCTTTCTTT
CASSIDGGNTEAFF
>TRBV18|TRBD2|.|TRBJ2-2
TGTGCCAGCTCACAAACACTAGCGGGGGACTCGAACACCGGGGAGCTGTTTTTT
CASSQTLAGDSNTGELFF
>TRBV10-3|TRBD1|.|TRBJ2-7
TGTGCCATCACCGACGCCTCGGGACAGATCTACGAGCAGTACTTC
CAITDASGQIYEQYF
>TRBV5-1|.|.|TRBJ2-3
TGCGCCAGCAGCTTGTCCGGGTGGGGGGGCACAGATACGCAGTATTTT
CASSLSGWGGTDTQYF
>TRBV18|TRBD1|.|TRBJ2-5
TGTGCCAGCTCACCACGCACAGGGGCTGAGGAGACCCAGTACTTC
CASSPRTGAEETQYF
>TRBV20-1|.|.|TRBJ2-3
TGCAGTGCTAGCAGCGAAGATACGCAGTATTTT
CSASSEDTQYF
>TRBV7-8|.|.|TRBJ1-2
TGTGCCAGCAGCTTATCGGGAGGCCAAGGCTACACCTTC
CASSLSGGQGYTF
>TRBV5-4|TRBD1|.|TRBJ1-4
TGTGCCAGCACCCAGGACAGGGGAAGTGAAAAACTGTTTTTT
CASTQDRGSEKLFF
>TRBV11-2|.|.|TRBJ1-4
TGTGCCAGCAGCCCCGGGCCCAGGGTGGAAAAACTGTTTTTT
CASSPGPRVEKLFF
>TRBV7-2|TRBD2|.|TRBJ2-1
TGTGCCAGCAGCAGACTAGCGGGGGGTGAGCAGTTCTTC
CASSRLAGGEQFF
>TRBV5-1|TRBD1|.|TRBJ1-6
TGCGCCAGCACCCCGACAGGGACTAGCGGATCACCCCTCCACTTT
CASTPTGTSGSPLHF
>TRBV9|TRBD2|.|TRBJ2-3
TGTGCCAGCAGCATAAACCCCGGACTAGCGGGGGAGGCTAGCACAGATACGCAGTATTTT
CASSINPGLAGEASTDTQYF
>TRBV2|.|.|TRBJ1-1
TGTGCCAGCAGTGAGGGGGGGCTGAACACTGAAGCTTTCTTT
CASSEGGLNTEAFF
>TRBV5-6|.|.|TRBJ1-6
TGTGCCAGCAGCTTGGAACACAATAATTCACCCCTCCACTTT
CASSLEHNNSPLHF
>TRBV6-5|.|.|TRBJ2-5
TGTGCCAGCAGTTACCTACAGCAAGAGACCCAGTACTTC
CASSYLQQETQYF
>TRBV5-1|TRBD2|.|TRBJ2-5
TGCGCCAGCAACACAGCGGGGGGGCATGAGACCCAGTACTTC
CASNTAGGHETQYF
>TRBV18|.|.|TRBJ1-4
TGTGCCAGCTCACCAGCGGGGGCGCCTAATGAAAAACTGTTTTTT
CASSPAGAPNEKLFF
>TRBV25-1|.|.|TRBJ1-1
TGTGCCAGCAGTGAGGCAGGGGCACTCACTGAAGCTTTCTTT
CASSEAGALTEAFF
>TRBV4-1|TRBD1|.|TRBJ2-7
TGCGCCAGCAGCAGACCCGGGACAGAAACCTACGAGCAGTACTTC
CASSRPGTETYEQYF
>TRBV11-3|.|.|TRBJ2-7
TGTGCCACTGGGGAGCACTCCTACGAGCAGTACTTC
CATGEHSYEQYF
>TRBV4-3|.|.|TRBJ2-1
TGCGCCAGCAGCCAAGAGAGCTCCTACAATGAGCAGTTCTTC
CASSQESSYNEQFF
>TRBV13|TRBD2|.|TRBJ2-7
TGTGCCAGCAGCTTAGGCCGGGAGGTGGTTAACGAGCAGTACTTC
CASSLGREVVNEQYF
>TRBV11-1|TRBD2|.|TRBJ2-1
TGTGCCAGCAGCGCACGGGGACTAGCCTCCTACAATGAGCAGTTCTTC
CASSARGLASYNEQFF
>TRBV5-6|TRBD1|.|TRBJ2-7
TGTGCCAGCAGCTTGGCCAGGGGGCTGATGAACGAGCAGTACTTC
CASSLARGLMNEQYF
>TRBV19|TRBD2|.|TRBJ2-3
TGTGCCAGTAGTGTTTTAGCGGGGGACACAGATACGCAGTATTTT
CASSVLAGDTDTQYF
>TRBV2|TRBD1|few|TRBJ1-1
TGTGCCAGCGGATCTCAGGGGGCTGGTCTCACTGAAGCTTTCTTT
CASGSQGAGLTEAFF
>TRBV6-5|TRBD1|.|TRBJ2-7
TGTGCCAGCAGTTACGCCTCGGGACAGAACTACGAGCAGTACTTC
CASSYASGQNYEQYF
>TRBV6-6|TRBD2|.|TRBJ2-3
TGTGCCAGCAGTTCCGGGGGGGACACAGATACGCAGTATTTT
CASSSGGDTDTQYF
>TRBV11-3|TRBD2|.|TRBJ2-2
TGTGCCAGCAGCAAGACTAGCGGGGGTAGCACCGGGGAGCTGTTTTTT
CASSKTSGGSTGELFF
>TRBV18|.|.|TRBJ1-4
TGTGCCAGCTCACCACTCGCAGGGTTGGATGAAAAACTGTTTTTT
CASSPLAGLDEKLFF
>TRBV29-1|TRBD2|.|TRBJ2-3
TGCAGCGTTGAATTGGCCAGCGGGAGGGCCGGGGATACGCAGTATTTT
CSVELASGRAGDTQYF
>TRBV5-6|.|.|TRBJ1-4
TGTGCCAGCAGCTTGGGGCTCACAGAAGTAGGAAAACTGTTTTTT
CASSLGLTEVGKLFF
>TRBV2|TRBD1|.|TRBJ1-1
TGTGCCAGGGGCAGGGGGTCGAACACTGAAGCTTTCTTT
CARGRGSNTEAFF
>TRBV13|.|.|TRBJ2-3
TGTGCCAGCAGCCCGTGGACAGAGAGCACAGATACGCAGTATTTT
CASSPWTESTDTQYF